The subject of this entry is one T cell receptor beta chain. The antigen remains undetermined. TCRdb's table, derived via immunoSEQ multiplex PCR, lists solely in-frame clones and lacks some. There are tens of thousands of clones in the sample; more than 85% occur only once, and approximately 20% lies in the top ten. The trim removed 5 bases at V and 1 base at J, leaving 6 bases unmatched. Germline CDR1 SEHNR, CDR2 FQNEAQ (reference sequence). This CDR3 region has 17 residues. These data are taken from a study of T cells in localized non-small cell lung cancer. Whole-study findings and limits: Uninvolved adjacent lung showed peak T cell clonality, exceeding tumor. Owing to sequencing of a solitary tumor region, heterogeneity cannot be discounted. Longer survival (overall) was linked to higher T cell density in blood. Within adjacent lung there appeared a median 57 of the top 100 tumor clones.

This receptor was obtained from a man between 35 and 75 years old with stage I lung adenocarcinoma. The sequencing here drew on peripheral blood, taken before any cancer treatment. V usage is TRBV7-9 and J usage is TRBJ2-1; 12 bases fit TRBD2. CDR3 region: CASSPPLAGGSYNEQFF. As DNA, the CDR3 is TGTGCCAGCAGCCCACCACTAGCGGGAGGTTCCTACAATGAGCAGTTCTTC.